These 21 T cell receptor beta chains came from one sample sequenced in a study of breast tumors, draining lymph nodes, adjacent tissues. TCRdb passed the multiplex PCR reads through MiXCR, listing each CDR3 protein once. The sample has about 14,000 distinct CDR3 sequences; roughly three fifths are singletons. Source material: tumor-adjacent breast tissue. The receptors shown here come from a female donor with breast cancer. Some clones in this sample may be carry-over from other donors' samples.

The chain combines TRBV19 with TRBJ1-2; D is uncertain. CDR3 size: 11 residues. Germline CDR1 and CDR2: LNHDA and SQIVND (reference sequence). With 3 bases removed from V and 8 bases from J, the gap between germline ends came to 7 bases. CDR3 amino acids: CASSILEGYTF. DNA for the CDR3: TGTGCCAGTAGTATCTTGGAGGGCTACACCTTC. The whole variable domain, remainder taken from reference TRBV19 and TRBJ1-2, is DGGITQSPKYLFRKEGQNVTLSCEQNLNHDAMYWYRQDPGQGLRLIYYSQIVNDFQKGDIAEGYSVSREKKESFPLTVTSAQKNPTAFYLCASSILEGYTFGSGTRLTVV.

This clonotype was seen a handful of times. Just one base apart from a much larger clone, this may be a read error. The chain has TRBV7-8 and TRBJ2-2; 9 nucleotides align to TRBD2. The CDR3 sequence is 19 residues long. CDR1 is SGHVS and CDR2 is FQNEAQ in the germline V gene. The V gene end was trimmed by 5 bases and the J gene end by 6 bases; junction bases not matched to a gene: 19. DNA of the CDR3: TGTGCCAGCAGCCCGCCGGGACTAGCTTTGAGGGCGGGTCCCGGGGAGCTGTTTTTT. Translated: CASSPPGLALRAGPGELFF.

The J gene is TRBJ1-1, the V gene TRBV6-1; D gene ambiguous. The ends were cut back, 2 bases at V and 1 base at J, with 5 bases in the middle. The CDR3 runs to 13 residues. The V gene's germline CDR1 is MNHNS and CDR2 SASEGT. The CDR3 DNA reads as TGTGCCAGCAGTGAACAGGAGAACACTGAAGCTTTCTTT. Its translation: CASSEQENTEAFF.

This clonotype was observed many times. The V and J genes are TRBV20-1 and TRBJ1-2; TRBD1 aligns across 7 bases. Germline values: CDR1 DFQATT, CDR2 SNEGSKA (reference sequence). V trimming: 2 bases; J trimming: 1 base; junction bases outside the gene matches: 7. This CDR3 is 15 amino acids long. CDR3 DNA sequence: TGCAGTGCTAGACTCGGGGGACAGCATAACTATGGCTACACCTTC. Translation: CSARLGGQHNYGYTF.

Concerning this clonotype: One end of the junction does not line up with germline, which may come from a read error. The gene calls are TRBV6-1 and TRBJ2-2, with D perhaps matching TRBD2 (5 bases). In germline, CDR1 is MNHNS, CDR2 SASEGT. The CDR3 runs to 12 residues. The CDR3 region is CASSEYAGEPFF. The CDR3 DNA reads TGTGCCAGCAGCGAGTATGCCGGGGAGCCGTTTTTT.

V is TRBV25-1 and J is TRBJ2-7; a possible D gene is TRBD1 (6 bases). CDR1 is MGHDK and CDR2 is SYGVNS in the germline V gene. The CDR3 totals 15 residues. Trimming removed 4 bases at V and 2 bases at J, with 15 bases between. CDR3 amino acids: CASSVRGVDAYEQYF. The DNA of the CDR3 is TGTGCCAGCAGTGTCAGGGGAGTCGACGCCTACGAGCAGTACTTC.

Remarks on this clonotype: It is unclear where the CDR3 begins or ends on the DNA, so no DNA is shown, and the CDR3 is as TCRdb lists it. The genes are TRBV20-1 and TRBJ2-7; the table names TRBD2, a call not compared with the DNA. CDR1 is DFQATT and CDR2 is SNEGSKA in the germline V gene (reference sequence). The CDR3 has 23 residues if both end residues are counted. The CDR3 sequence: CSATRSQTSVYFCASRANYEQYF.

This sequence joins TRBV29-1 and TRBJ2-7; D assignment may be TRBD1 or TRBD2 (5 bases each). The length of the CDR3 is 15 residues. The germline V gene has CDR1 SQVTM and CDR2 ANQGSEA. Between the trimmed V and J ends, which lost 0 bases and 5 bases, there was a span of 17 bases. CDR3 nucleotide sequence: TGCAGCGTTGAAGATCGGGCCTTGGGGGTGCACGAGCAGTACTTC. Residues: CSVEDRALGVHEQYF.

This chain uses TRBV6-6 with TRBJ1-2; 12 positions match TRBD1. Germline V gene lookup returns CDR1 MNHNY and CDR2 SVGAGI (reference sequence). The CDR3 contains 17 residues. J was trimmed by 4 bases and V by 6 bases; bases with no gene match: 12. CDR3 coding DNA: TGTGCCAGCAGGCCCGGGACAGGGGGCGCCGGGGGCTATGGCTACACCTTC. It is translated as CASRPGTGGAGGYGYTF.

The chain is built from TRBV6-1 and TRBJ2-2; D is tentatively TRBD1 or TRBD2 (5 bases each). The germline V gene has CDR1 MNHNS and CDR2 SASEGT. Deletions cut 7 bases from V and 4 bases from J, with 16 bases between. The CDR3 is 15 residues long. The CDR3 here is CASILTGLLTGELFF. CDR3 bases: TGTGCCAGCATCCTCACGGGGCTTCTCACCGGGGAGCTGTTTTTT.

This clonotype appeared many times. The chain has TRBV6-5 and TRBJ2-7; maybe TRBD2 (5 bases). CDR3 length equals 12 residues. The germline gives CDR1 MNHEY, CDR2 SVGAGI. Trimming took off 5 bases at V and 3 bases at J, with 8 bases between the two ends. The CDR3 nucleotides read TGTGCCAGCAGTCCCCGGGGCTACGAGCAGTACTTC. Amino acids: CASSPRGYEQYF.

In DNA form, the CDR3 reads TGCAGCGCCCGCGGGGGGATAAGCGGAAACACCATATATTTT. Translated: CSARGGISGNTIYF. This rearrangement joins TRBV29-1 to TRBJ1-3; D may be TRBD1 (5 bases). The CDR3 is 14 amino acids. V lost 7 bases to trimming and J lost 4 bases, with 17 bases between them. In germline, CDR1 is SQVTM, CDR2 ANQGSEA.

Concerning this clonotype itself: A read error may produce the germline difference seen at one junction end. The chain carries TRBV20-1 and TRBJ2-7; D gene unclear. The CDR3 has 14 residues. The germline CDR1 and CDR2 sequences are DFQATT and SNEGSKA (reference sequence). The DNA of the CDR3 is TGCAGTGCTAGCGCAGGTACAAGCTCCTACGAGCGGTACTTC. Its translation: CSASAGTSSYERYF.

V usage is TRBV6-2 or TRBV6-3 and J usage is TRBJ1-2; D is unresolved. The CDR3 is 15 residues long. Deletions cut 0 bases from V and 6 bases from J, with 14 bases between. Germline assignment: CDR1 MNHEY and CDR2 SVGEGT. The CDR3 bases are TGTGCCAGCAGTTACTCGAACGGCGCCCGACATGGCTACACCTTC. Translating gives CASSYSNGARHGYTF.

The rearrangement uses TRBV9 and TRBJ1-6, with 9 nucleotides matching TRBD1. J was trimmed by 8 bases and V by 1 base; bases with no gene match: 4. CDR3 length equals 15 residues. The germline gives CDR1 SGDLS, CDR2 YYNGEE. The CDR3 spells CASSVSDRGDSPLHF. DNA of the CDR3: TGTGCCAGCAGCGTAAGTGACAGGGGGGATTCACCCCTCCACTTT.

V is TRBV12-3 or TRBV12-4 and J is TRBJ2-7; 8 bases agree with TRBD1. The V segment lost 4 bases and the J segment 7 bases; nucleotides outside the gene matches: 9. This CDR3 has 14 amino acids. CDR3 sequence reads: CASSYAHRGWEQYF. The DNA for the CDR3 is TGTGCCAGCAGTTATGCCCACAGGGGGTGGGAGCAGTACTTC.

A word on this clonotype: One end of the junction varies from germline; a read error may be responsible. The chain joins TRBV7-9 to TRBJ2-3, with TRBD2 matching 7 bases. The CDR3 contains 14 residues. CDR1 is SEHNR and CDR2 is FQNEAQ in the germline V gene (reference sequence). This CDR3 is CASSFGGSTDTRYF. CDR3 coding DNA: TGTGCCAGCAGCTTCGGGGGGAGCACAGATACGCGGTATTTT.

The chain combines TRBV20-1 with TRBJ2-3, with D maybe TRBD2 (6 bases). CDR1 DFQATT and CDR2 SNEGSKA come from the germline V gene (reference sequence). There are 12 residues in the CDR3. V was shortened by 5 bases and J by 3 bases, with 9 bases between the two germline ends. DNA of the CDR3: TGCAGTGCTCGAGGACTAACAGATACGCAGTATTTT. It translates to CSARGLTDTQYF.

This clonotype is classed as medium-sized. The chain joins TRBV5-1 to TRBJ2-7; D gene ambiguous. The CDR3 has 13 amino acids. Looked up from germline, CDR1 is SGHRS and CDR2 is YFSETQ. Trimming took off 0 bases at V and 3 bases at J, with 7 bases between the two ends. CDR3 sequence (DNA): TGCGCCAGCAGCTTGGGGGTCTACTACGAGCAGTACTTC. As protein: CASSLGVYYEQYF.

The DNA for the CDR3 is TGTGCCAGCGGGGGGGGGGGCCAGGGCGAGACCCAGTACTTC. It specifies CASGGGGQGETQYF. V and J are TRBV2 and TRBJ2-5; perhaps TRBD2 as D (7 bases). CDR1 and CDR2 from the germline V gene are SNHLY and FYNNEI. V gave up 8 bases and J gave up 5 bases, with 18 bases separating them. The CDR3 loop spans 14 amino acids.

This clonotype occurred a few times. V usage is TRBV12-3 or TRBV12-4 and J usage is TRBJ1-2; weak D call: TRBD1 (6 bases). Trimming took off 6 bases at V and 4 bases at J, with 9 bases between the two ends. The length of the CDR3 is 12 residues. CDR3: CASSSDSYGYTF. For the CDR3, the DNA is TGTGCCAGCAGCTCGGACAGCTATGGCTACACCTTC.